There are many counts of the clone carrying this T cell receptor beta chain. Antigen: not known. These data come from a study of CD8+CD57+ T cells in acquired aplastic anemia. Study information: Sorted cells (CD4+ and CD8+) yielded DNA amounts that averaged roughly 3.2 ug. CD4+ cells from healthy donors averaged approximately 11 million reads. Findings and limits, study-wide: There were about 27 CD8+ CDR3 sequences that occurred in both patients and controls.

Genomic DNA was employed as the template in profiling TCR beta VDJ and CDR3. In TCRdb, the reads were re-called with MiXCR into one record per CDR3 protein. The data show about 180,000 distinct CDR3 sequences, with just over 45% seen just once and under 3.5% held by the top ten. CDR3 length: 14 residues. Trimming removed 5 bases at V and 4 bases at J, with 12 bases between. Germline V CDR1 and CDR2: MNHNS, SASEGT. The rearrangement uses TRBV6-1 and TRBJ2-1; TRBD2 is a possible D gene (6 bases). The source material was sorted CD4+, CD8+, or CD8+CD57+ T cells (not recorded which) from PBMCs. This TCR derives from a human donor in good health. The CDR3 DNA reads as TGTGCCAGCAGTTTCGGGAGAGGATACAATGAGCAGTTCTTC. The encoded protein is CASSFGRGYNEQFF.